These T cell receptor beta chains were read from a single sample in a study of tumor-infiltrating lymphocytes in oesophageal squamous cell carcinoma. Using its own MiXCR run on the PCR reads, TCRdb lists one record per CDR3 protein. Among some 15,000 distinct CDR3 sequences, about 40% were seen once, and the ten largest hold under 50%. Material for sequencing was blood. The receptors come from a female donor with esophageal squamous cell carcinoma. The CDR3 runs from the conserved cysteine through the conserved F or W. A D gene is named only where the DNA matches it firmly. Rows may omit the clone size; those that give it use once, few, many or a size class.

CDR3	DNA	size	V	D	J
CASSDGLAGVDTQYF	TGTGCCAGCAGTGACGGACTAGCGGGAGTGGATACGCAGTATTTT	many	TRBV6-4	TRBD2	TRBJ2-3
CASSGSGGVFDTQYF	TGTGCCAGCAGCGGGTCCGGTGGGGTGTTTGATACGCAGTATTTT	-	TRBV7-3	-	TRBJ2-3
CASSFTRGNTEAFF	TGTGCCAGCAGTTTTACCAGGGGAAACACTGAAGCTTTCTTT	-	TRBV28	-	TRBJ1-1
CASSFVLSSYEQYF	TGTGCCAGCAGCTTCGTGCTGAGCTCCTACGAGCAGTACTTC	-	TRBV11-2	-	TRBJ2-7
CASSPFPTSGRGTDTQYF	TGTGCCAGCAGCCCCTTCCCGACTAGCGGGAGAGGCACAGATACGCAGTATTTT	-	TRBV11-2	TRBD2	TRBJ2-3
CASSEQGHMSYEQYF	TGTGCCAGCAGTGAACAAGGGCACATGTCCTACGAGCAGTACTTC	-	TRBV6-2/TRBV6-3	-	TRBJ2-7
CASSQSGQGAAFF	TGTGCCAGCAGCCAATCGGGGCAGGGGGCAGCTTTCTTT	-	TRBV3-1	TRBD1	TRBJ1-1
CASSAGVKQFF	TGTGCCAGCAGTGCGGGGGTTAAGCAGTTCTTC	medium-sized	TRBV25-1	-	TRBJ2-1
CSGLQGAPSGYTF	TGCAGCGGCCTCCAGGGGGCACCCTCTGGCTACACCTTC	few	TRBV29-1	TRBD1	TRBJ1-2
CASSYQQETQYF	TGTGCCAGCAGCTACCAGCAAGAGACCCAGTACTTC	-	TRBV6-5	-	TRBJ2-5
CASSPGLGYYNEQFF	TGTGCCAGCTCACCGGGACTAGGGTACTACAATGAGCAGTTCTTC	many	TRBV18	TRBD2	TRBJ2-1
CASSSTQGFSSSTDTQYF	TGTGCCAGCAGCTCGACACAGGGCTTTTCCTCTAGCACAGATACGCAGTATTTT	few	TRBV9	-	TRBJ2-3
CATRTTANTGELFF	TGTGCCACTCGGACTACCGCGAACACCGGGGAGCTGTTTTTT	many	TRBV2	-	TRBJ2-2
CASSLTGGNSYEQYF	TGTGCCAGCAGCTTAACGGGAGGGAACTCCTACGAGCAGTACTTC	-	TRBV7-3	TRBD2	TRBJ2-7
CASSIVAGANVLTF	TGTGCCAGCAGTATAGTGGCTGGGGCCAACGTCCTGACTTTC	-	TRBV28	-	TRBJ2-6
CAGSLRGGTYEQYF	TGTGCCGGCAGCTTACGGGGGGGAACCTACGAGCAGTATTTT	-	TRBV7-2	TRBD2	TRBJ2-3
CASSTGQGNTEAFF	TGTGCCAGCAGCACCGGACAGGGGAACACTGAAGCTTTCTTT	-	TRBV7-6	TRBD1	TRBJ1-1
CASSLEFGRANTEAFF	TGTGCCAGCAGCTTGGAGTTCGGCAGGGCGAACACTGAAGCTTTCTTT	-	TRBV5-6	-	TRBJ1-1
CASSFRAGGPVGELFF	TGTGCCAGCAGCTTCCGAGCGGGGGGGCCTGTCGGGGAGCTGTTTTTT	-	TRBV7-2	TRBD2	TRBJ2-2
CASSYAGQLSYEQFF	TGTGCCAGCAGTTACGCGGGACAGTTATCCTACGAGCAGTTCTTC	many	TRBV6-6	-	TRBJ2-1
CASSLSGTVEKLFF	TGCGCCAGCAGCCTATCCGGGACAGTTGAAAAACTGTTTTTT	few	TRBV5-1	TRBD1	TRBJ1-4
CASSGRQGDEQFF	TGTGCCAGCAGTGGCCGCCAGGGCGATGAGCAGTTCTTC	-	TRBV6-4	-	TRBJ2-1
CASSFTSGRTDTQYF	TGTGCCAGCAGCTTCACTAGCGGACGCACAGATACGCAGTATTTT	-	TRBV7-2	TRBD2	TRBJ2-3
CASGTGDEGKQFF	TGTGCCAGTGGGACAGGGGACGAGGGAAAGCAGTTCTTC	-	TRBV6-1	TRBD1	TRBJ2-1
CASSSGSGDGYTF	TGTGCCAGCAGCTCCGGTTCGGGGGATGGCTACACCTTC	once	TRBV7-8	-	TRBJ1-2
CASSFRTGGTLGELFF	TGTGCCAGCAGCTTCAGGACAGGGGGGACTCTGGGGGAGCTGTTTTTT	-	TRBV9	TRBD1	TRBJ2-2
CASSRGTTTGELFF	TGTGCCAGCAGCCGAGGGACAACCACCGGGGAGCTGTTTTTT	many	TRBV3-1	-	TRBJ2-2
CASSLGTGSHEQYF	TGTGCCAGCAGCTTAGGGACAGGGAGCCACGAGCAGTACTTC	few	TRBV7-9	TRBD1	TRBJ2-7
CAGSGGLASYNEQFF	TGTGCCGGCTCTGGTGGGCTAGCGTCCTACAATGAGCAGTTCTTC	-	TRBV6-8	-	TRBJ2-1
CASWTGPYNEQFF	TGCGCCAGCTGGACAGGCCCCTACAATGAGCAGTTCTTC	-	TRBV10-2	TRBD1	TRBJ2-1
CASPPGGKREAMNEQYF	TGTGCCAGCCCCCCGGGGGGCAAGCGGGAGGCAATGAACGAGCAGTACTTC	many	TRBV28	TRBD2	TRBJ2-7
CASSIGTSGVNEQFF	TGTGCCAGCAGCATAGGGACTAGCGGAGTTAATGAGCAGTTCTTC	many	TRBV7-3	TRBD2	TRBJ2-1
CASSLGSLANEQFF	TGTGCCAGCAGCTTAGGTTCGCTAGCCAATGAGCAGTTCTTC	-	TRBV7-3	-	TRBJ2-1
CASSLTGGVETQYF	TGTGCTAGCAGCTTGACAGGGGGCGTGGAGACCCAGTACTTC	once	TRBV7-6	TRBD1	TRBJ2-5
CASSSSARFLSYEQYF	TGTGCCAGCAGTTCTAGCGCTCGATTTCTCTCCTACGAGCAGTACTTC	-	TRBV7-2	-	TRBJ2-7
CASSPGAGGQLEQYF	TGTGCCAGCAGCCCCGGAGCGGGAGGGCAGCTCGAGCAGTACTTC	-	TRBV7-9	TRBD2	TRBJ2-7